These 18 T cell receptor beta chains share one sample of origin, sequenced in a study of naive and memory T cell subsets. Both TRBC1 and TRBC2 were covered by a beta constant-region primer of two equimolar oligonucleotides. TCRdb called the UMI-ligation and nested PCR reads again in MiXCR, with one record for every CDR3 protein. Found here are roughly 40,000 distinct CDR3 sequences, about 14% of them singletons; the top ten hold 22%. Sequencing used effector memory CD4+ T cells from blood. Subset reported: effector memory, CD45RA- CD27-. The source is a human donor in good health.

This clonotype was picked up many times. The chain links TRBV18 to TRBJ1-3; 8 bases are a match to TRBD1. V lost 4 bases, J lost 2 bases, and 4 bases stayed unmatched. Germline CDR1 reads KGHSH; CDR2 reads LQKENI. This CDR3 has 15 amino acids. The CDR3 sequence is CASSLGQGTGNTIYF. As DNA, the CDR3 is TGTGCCAGCTCACTCGGACAGGGAACTGGAAACACCATATATTTT.

This clonotype was recorded a few times. The chain joins TRBV5-1 to TRBJ2-1; TRBD2 might be the D (5 bases). The V end was cut by 0 bases, the J end by 8 bases, with 15 bases between. The CDR3 runs to 15 residues. The germline gives CDR1 SGHRS, CDR2 YFSETQ. CDR3 region: CASSLEGGPLDEQFF. DNA for the CDR3: TGCGCCAGCAGCTTGGAAGGAGGACCCTTGGATGAGCAGTTCTTC.

This clonotype was observed at least ten times. V and J are TRBV2 and TRBJ1-2; 9 positions match TRBD1. Germline V gene sequence: CDR1 SNHLY, CDR2 FYNNEI. There are 14 residues in the CDR3. V was pared by 6 bases and J by 7 bases, with 9 bases of the junction left unmatched. The CDR3 region has the DNA TGTGCCAGCAGAACAACAGGGGGCGGTTTTGGCTACACCTTC. It encodes CASRTTGGGFGYTF. The whole variable domain, filled in from reference TRBV2 and TRBJ1-2, reads EPEVTQTPSHQVTQMGQEVILRCVPISNHLYFYWYRQILGQKVEFLVSFYNNEISEKSEIFDDQFSVERPDGSNFTLKIRSTKLEDSAMYFCASRTTGGGFGYTFGSGTRLTVV.

The genes are TRBV4-1 and TRBJ2-1; 7 bases are a match to TRBD2. This CDR3 is 15 amino acids long. V lost 3 bases and J lost 1; bases outside the gene matches: 3. In germline, CDR1 is MGHRA, CDR2 YSYEKL. CDR3 nucleotides: TGCGCCAGCAGCCAGGCGGGAGTATCCTACAATGAGCAGTTCTTC. This sequence encodes CASSQAGVSYNEQFF.

This chain uses TRBV24-1 with TRBJ1-1, with D maybe TRBD1 (5 bases). From germline, CDR1 is KGHDR and CDR2 SFDVKD. The CDR3 has 13 amino acids. Trimming removed 0 bases at V and 7 bases at J, with 8 bases between. CDR3 residues: CATSDLQGIEAFF. CDR3 nucleotides: TGTGCCACCAGTGATTTGCAGGGTATTGAAGCTTTCTTT.

A few counts support this clonotype. The rearrangement links TRBV5-1 to TRBJ1-6, with D unclear. The CDR3 runs to 14 residues. Trimming removed 0 bases at V and 9 bases at J, with 10 bases between. Per the germline V gene, CDR1 is SGHRS and CDR2 is YFSETQ. The DNA of the CDR3 is TGCGCCAGCAGCTTGGAGGAGAGGGTTTCACCCCTCCACTTT. Translated: CASSLEERVSPLHF. Complete variable domain (other parts from reference TRBV5-1 and TRBJ1-6): KAGVTQTPRYLIKTRGQQVTLSCSPISGHRSVSWYQQTPGQGLQFLFEYFSETQRNKGNFPGRFSGRQFSNSRSEMNVSTLELGDSALYLCASSLEERVSPLHFGNGTRLTVT.

Many counts were recorded for this clonotype. The chain employs TRBV5-1 and TRBJ2-7; D is undetermined. The CDR3 totals 12 residues. Germline V gene lookup returns CDR1 SGHRS and CDR2 YFSETQ. Trimming took off 7 bases at V and 0 bases at J, with 8 bases between the two ends. CDR3 coding DNA: TGCGCCAGCTATATACACTCCTACGAGCAGTACTTC. As protein: CASYIHSYEQYF.

The V and J genes are TRBV4-1 and TRBJ2-2; the D is unclear. This CDR3 comprises 14 residues. The V end lost 1 base, the J end lost 9 bases, and 12 bases lay between the germline ends. Germline-derived CDR1 and CDR2 are MGHRA and YSYEKL. The CDR3 region has the DNA TGCGCCAGCAGCCAAGGAAGGCTACGAAGGGAGCTGTTTTTT. Its translation is CASSQGRLRRELFF.

The rearrangement joins TRBV20-1 to TRBJ2-1; either TRBD1 or TRBD2 may supply D (6 bases each). The V gene lost 6 bases and the J gene lost 1 base, with 10 bases spanning the gap. The CDR3 spans 13 residues. In germline, CDR1 is DFQATT, CDR2 SNEGSKA (reference sequence). The CDR3 region is CSARGLSYNEQFF. The CDR3 region has the DNA TGCAGTGCACGGGGGCTTTCCTACAATGAGCAGTTCTTC.

The table lists this clonotype with a few counts. The chain uses TRBV18 and TRBJ2-7; 12 bases align to TRBD2. The CDR3 has 16 residues. Looked up from germline, CDR1 is KGHSH and CDR2 is LQKENI. Trimming removed 2 bases from V and 5 bases from J; junction bases left unmatched: 7. The CDR3 region is CASSPELAGGRDEQYF. The CDR3 nucleotides are TGTGCCAGCTCACCAGAACTAGCGGGGGGTAGGGACGAGCAGTACTTC.

This clonotype was seen repeatedly, ten times or more. Here the CDR3 DNA reads TGTGCCAGCAGCCCTTTTCCGGGAGGTAACTACGAGCAGTACTTC. Protein sequence: CASSPFPGGNYEQYF. The V call is TRBV12-3 or TRBV12-4, the J call TRBJ2-7; 7 bases line up with TRBD2. Trimming cost V 6 bases and J 3 bases; bases outside gene matches: 11. The CDR3 is 15 residues long.

This clonotype was observed many times. CDR3 protein: CASSQEQGIGELFF. The CDR3 DNA reads as TGCGCCAGCAGCCAAGAACAGGGCATCGGGGAGCTGTTTTTT. This chain joins TRBV4-3 and TRBJ2-2, with D maybe TRBD1 (6 bases). The CDR3 is made up of 14 amino acids. Germline CDR1 LGHNA, CDR2 YSLEER. V lost 0 bases to trimming and J lost 7 bases, with 9 bases between them.

The V and J genes are TRBV7-2 and TRBJ1-1; D is unresolved. Germline V gene lookup returns CDR1 SGHTA and CDR2 FQGNSA. V lost 5 bases and J lost 7, with 11 bases in between. CDR3 size: 12 residues. The CDR3 coding sequence is TGTGCCAGCAGCCCAGGTCAGCTTGAAGCTTTCTTT. Its protein is CASSPGQLEAFF.

In its sample, this clonotype was seen many times. The V call is TRBV25-1, the J call TRBJ1-2, with D perhaps matching TRBD1 (5 bases). Trimming took off 2 bases at V and 6 bases at J, with 16 bases between the two ends. Germline V gene data show CDR1 as MGHDK and CDR2 as SYGVNS. This CDR3 is built from 15 residues. CDR3 sequence reads: CASSEDRTGFDGYTF. The CDR3 DNA is TGTGCCAGCAGTGAAGACAGAACAGGTTTCGATGGCTACACCTTC.

The sample holds a few counts of this clonotype. The rearrangement links TRBV4-1 to TRBJ1-6, with D tentatively TRBD1 (6 bases). Trimming pared 0 bases from V and 0 bases from J, leaving 12 bases between. Germline V gene lookup returns CDR1 MGHRA and CDR2 YSYEKL. The CDR3 is 18 residues long. CDR3 nucleotides: TGCGCCAGCAGCCAAGAACCAGGGGCGAGCTCCTATAATTCACCCCTCCACTTT. This encodes CASSQEPGASSYNSPLHF.

This clonotype showed up just a few times. This chain connects TRBV29-1 to TRBJ2-3, with D uncertain. Trimming removed 4 bases from V and 2 bases from J, with 10 bases in between. Germline-derived CDR1 and CDR2 are SQVTM and ANQGSEA. The CDR3 covers 13 residues. The CDR3 here is CSVGHLLTDTQYF. The CDR3 DNA reads as TGCAGCGTTGGTCATTTACTCACAGATACGCAGTATTTT.

The chain is built from TRBV6-2 or TRBV6-3 and TRBJ2-7; weak D call: TRBD1 (7 bases). Germline V gene sequence: CDR1 MNHEY, CDR2 SVGEGT. V lost 6 bases, J lost 6 bases, and 15 bases lay in between. CDR3 size: 13 residues. The CDR3 protein is CASRAGQLSEQYF. CDR3 bases: TGTGCCAGCAGGGCGGGACAGCTTTCCGAGCAGTACTTC.

The CDR3 is CASSSPGPRTGTNGYTF. As DNA, the CDR3 is TGTGCCAGCAGCTCACCAGGTCCCCGGACAGGGACTAATGGCTACACCTTC. V is TRBV12-3 or TRBV12-4 and J is TRBJ1-2; 8 nucleotides align to TRBD1. The V gene end was trimmed by 6 bases and the J gene end by 6 bases; junction bases not matched to a gene: 18. The CDR3 consists of 17 residues.